This TCR beta chain was sequenced during a study of blood T cell repertoires in COVID-19. The sample holds a few counts of this clone. TCRdb's copy holds only in-frame clones and misses some; the assay was immunoSEQ multiplex PCR. Among 30,000 to 35,000 clones listed, around four fifths were seen once. This TCR was recovered from a man aged 50 to 59 with acute or convalescent COVID-19. The specimen was peripheral blood.

The CDR3 loop reads CASRPGVTNEKLFF. CDR3 DNA: TGCGCCAGCAGGCCAGGGGTTACTAATGAAAAACTGTTTTTT. The chain employs TRBV5-1 and TRBJ1-4; tentative D call: TRBD1 (6 bases). Trimming removed 5 bases at V and 2 bases at J, with 10 bases between. The germline V gene encodes CDR1 SGHRS and CDR2 YFSETQ. The length of the CDR3 is 14 residues.